One T cell receptor (beta chain) is described in this entry. Trimming cost V 3 bases and J 0 bases, with 17 bases left between them. From germline, CDR1 is LNHNV and CDR2 YYDKDF (reference sequence). The CDR3 loop spans 17 amino acids. The data belong to a study of blood T cell repertoires in COVID-19. Across the study: There were acute and convalescent COVID-19 samples, and they came from the United States, Italy and Spain. T cells, B-cell-depleted T cells, or PBMCs provided the cDNA or gDNA that served as material.

Produced via immunoSEQ multiplex PCR; TCRdb's table is partial and in-frame only. The sample lists some 270,000 clones, roughly 85% occurring once. The sequenced material came from PBMCs or T cells enriched from blood (not recorded which). The rearrangement joins TRBV15 to TRBJ1-2; D remains unclear. The sequence came from a woman younger than 45 who had recovered from COVID-19. Here the CDR3 DNA reads TGTGCCACCAGCAGCGAAAGACTGGCAGAAGCTAACTATGGCTACACCTTC. This sequence encodes CATSSERLAEANYGYTF.